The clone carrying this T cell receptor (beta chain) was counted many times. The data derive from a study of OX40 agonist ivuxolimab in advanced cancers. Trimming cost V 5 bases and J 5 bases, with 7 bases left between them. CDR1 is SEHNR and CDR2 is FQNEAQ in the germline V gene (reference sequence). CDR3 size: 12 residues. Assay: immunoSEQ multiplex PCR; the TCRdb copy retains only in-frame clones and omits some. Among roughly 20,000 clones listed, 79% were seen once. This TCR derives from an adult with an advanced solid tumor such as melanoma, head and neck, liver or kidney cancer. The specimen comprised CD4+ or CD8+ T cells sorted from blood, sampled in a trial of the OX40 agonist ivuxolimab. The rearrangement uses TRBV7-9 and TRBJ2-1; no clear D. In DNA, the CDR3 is TGTGCCAGCAGCGGGTGGGACAATGAGCAGTTCTTC. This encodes CASSGWDNEQFF.